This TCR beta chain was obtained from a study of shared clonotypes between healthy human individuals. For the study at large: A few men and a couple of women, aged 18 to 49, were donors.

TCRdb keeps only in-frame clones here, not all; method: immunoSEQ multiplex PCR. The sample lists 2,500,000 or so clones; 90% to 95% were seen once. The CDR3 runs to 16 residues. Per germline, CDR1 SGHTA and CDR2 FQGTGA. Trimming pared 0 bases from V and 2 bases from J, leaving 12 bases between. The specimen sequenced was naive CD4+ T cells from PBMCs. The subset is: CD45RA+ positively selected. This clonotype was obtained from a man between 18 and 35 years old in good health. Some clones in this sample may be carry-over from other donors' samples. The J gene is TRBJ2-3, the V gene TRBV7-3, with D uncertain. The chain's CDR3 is CASSLTWSRSTDTQYF. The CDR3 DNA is TGTGCCAGCAGCTTAACGTGGTCCCGGTCCACAGATACGCAGTATTTT.